Listed below are T cell receptor beta chains from one sample, sequenced in a study of vaccination and CD4 T cells after COVID-19. What these receptors recognize is not known. TCRdb used MiXCR to reprocess the PCR reads, holding one entry per CDR3 protein. In the table there are approximately 8,300 distinct CDR3 sequences, more than 60% of which are singletons. Specimen: cultured CD4+ T cells from blood, collected after SARS-CoV-2 vaccination. Every receptor here comes from a human donor with COVID-19. Each CDR3 is given with its conserved first and last residue. D genes are given only for firm matches.

>14|.|TRBV30|TRBJ1-5
CAWSVEQGGQPQHF
>18|TRBD2|TRBV27|TRBJ2-3
CASSRGTSGGRSTDTQYF
>15|TRBD2|TRBV7-2|TRBJ2-5
CASSFGSGGLGTQYF
>14|.|TRBV7-9|TRBJ1-4
CASSLAGSNEKLFF
>15|TRBD1|TRBV28|TRBJ1-1
CASSLRQGVGTEAFF
>13|.|TRBV5-6|TRBJ1-5
CASSLNSGQPQHF
>15|.|TRBV20-1|TRBJ2-4
CSARGTVDAKNIQYF
>13|.|TRBV6-1|TRBJ1-1
CASTPGRDTEAFF
>15|.|TRBV7-2|TRBJ1-6
CASRRGPGTNSPLHF
>13|TRBD1|TRBV12-3/TRBV12-4|TRBJ2-7
CASSLDRVYEQYF
>12|.|TRBV5-1|TRBJ2-7
CASRDGLGEQYF
>17|TRBD2|TRBV7-6|TRBJ2-2
CASSPIAGGFVTGELFF
>14|.|TRBV12-3/TRBV12-4|TRBJ2-2
CASSSDRYTGELFF
>16|TRBD1|TRBV20-1|TRBJ1-2
CSAQGQGIKIIYGYTF
>16|.|TRBV19|TRBJ1-3
CASTRDLGGSGNTIYF
>15|TRBD1|TRBV7-2|TRBJ2-5
CASSPGQGMWETQYF
>15|.|TRBV20-1|TRBJ1-5
CSASRAADLNQPQHF
>13|.|TRBV21-1|TRBJ1-5
CASRDSSNQPQHF
>14|TRBD1|TRBV19|TRBJ1-5
CASSSRGQGQPQHF
>14|.|TRBV7-3|TRBJ2-2
CASSEGLSTGELFF
>13|.|TRBV5-1|TRBJ2-7
CASSFSWASEQYF
>16|TRBD1|TRBV27|TRBJ2-3
CASRDRGLVVPDTQYF
>15|.|TRBV5-1|TRBJ2-3
CASSLVGDRTDTQYF
>16|TRBD1|TRBV24-1|TRBJ2-3
CATSDSPGGYTDTQYF
>17|TRBD1|TRBV24-1|TRBJ1-5
CATSDRTGSRSNQPQHF
>15|TRBD1|TRBV24-1|TRBJ2-5
CATSEGTGGEETQYF
>13|TRBD1|TRBV20-1|TRBJ2-7
CSVSRGQVGEQYF
>12|.|TRBV12-3/TRBV12-4|TRBJ1-1
CASSQQTYRAFF
>13|.|TRBV5-1|TRBJ1-1
CASMPGAGTEAFF
>16|TRBD2|TRBV20-1|TRBJ2-5
CSANTLSGGKQETQYF